These 21 T cell receptor beta chains were sequenced from one sample in a study of blood T cell repertoires in COVID-19. The method was immunoSEQ multiplex PCR; TCRdb's version includes in-frame clones alone and lacks a portion of them. This sample carries roughly 200,000 clones, about 86% of them seen once, and the ten largest clones take 10% to 13%. The source material was peripheral blood. The receptors come from a woman aged 45 to 65 with COVID-19, enrolled during active disease.

The table lists this clone with a few counts. The chain combines TRBV12-3 or TRBV12-4 with TRBJ1-2, with D uncertain. Trimming removed 7 bases from V and 3 bases from J, with 9 bases in between. CDR3 size: 12 residues. The CDR3 coding sequence is TGTGCCAGCATACACGAGGACTATGGCTACACCTTC. Encoded protein: CASIHEDYGYTF.

The genes are TRBV7-2 and TRBJ2-7, with 10 bases matching TRBD1. This CDR3 spans 16 amino acids. Trimming cost V 5 bases and J 6 bases; bases outside gene matches: 13. Germline V CDR1 and CDR2: SGHTA, FQGNSA. The CDR3 DNA follows: TGTGCCAGCAGCCCCGGACAGGGGGGCTTTAGGGCCGAGCAGTACTTC. It yields the protein CASSPGQGGFRAEQYF.

The chain has TRBV15 and TRBJ1-2; D is uncertain. CDR3 length: 13 amino acids. CDR1 LNHNV and CDR2 YYDKDF come from the germline V gene (reference sequence). The V gene lost 4 bases and the J gene lost 2 bases, with 8 bases spanning the gap. This chain's CDR3 is CATSIEPNYGYTF. The CDR3 region has the DNA TGTGCCACCAGCATTGAGCCAAACTATGGCTACACCTTC.

This rearrangement joins TRBV5-6 to TRBJ2-1; weak D call: TRBD2 (5 bases). This CDR3 is 13 amino acids long. V gave up 4 bases and J gave up 8 bases, with 13 bases separating them. Germline loops: CDR1 SGHDT, CDR2 YYEEEE. In DNA, the CDR3 is TGTGCCAGCAGCCTGGACTCCTTCTATGAGCAGTTCTTC. Amino acid sequence: CASSLDSFYEQFF.

V is TRBV4-1 and J is TRBJ1-1; 7 nucleotides align to TRBD1. The V gene's germline CDR1 is MGHRA and CDR2 YSYEKL. This CDR3 comprises 14 residues. V lost 4 bases to trimming and J lost 11 bases; unmatched junction nucleotides: 13. The CDR3 region is CASSRIGTEGSAFF. The DNA of the CDR3 is TGCGCCAGCAGCCGCATCGGGACAGAGGGATCCGCTTTCTTT.

This rearrangement joins TRBV5-4 to TRBJ1-6, with 8 bases identical to TRBD1. This CDR3 is 15 amino acids long. Germline trimming cut 2 bases from V and 9 bases from J; bases unmatched to any gene: 7. Germline V lookup: CDR1 SGHNT, CDR2 YYREEE (reference sequence). The CDR3 sequence: CASSFRGQTTSPLHF. In DNA, the CDR3 is TGTGCCAGCAGCTTCAGGGGGCAGACTACTTCACCCCTCCACTTT.

This clone came up once. This chain links TRBV5-6 with TRBJ1-6, with a tentative D call TRBD1 (5 bases). CDR1 and CDR2 from the germline V gene are SGHDT and YYEEEE. This CDR3 is built from 15 residues. V was trimmed by 5 bases and J by 2 bases, leaving 11 bases between them. CDR3 bases: TGTGCCAGCAGTCTCGGGGGAACCTATAATTCACCCCTCCACTTT. Amino acids: CASSLGGTYNSPLHF.

The CDR3 protein is CASSQVRLAGNPTQYF. The DNA of the CDR3 is TGTGCCAGCAGCCAAGTTAGGCTAGCGGGTAACCCTACGCAGTATTTT. This chain connects TRBV3-1 (or the pseudogene TRBV3-2) to TRBJ2-3, with 8 bases aligning to TRBD2. CDR1 is LGHDT, CDR2 YNNKEL, per germline (reference sequence). The V and J ends lost 1 base and 8 bases, in that order; junction bases with no gene match: 11. The CDR3 covers 16 residues.

The chain has TRBV18 and TRBJ2-7; no clear D. The CDR3 contains 11 residues. The ends were cut back, 5 bases at V and 7 bases at J, with 9 bases in the middle. CDR1 KGHSH and CDR2 LQKENI come from the germline V gene. This CDR3 reads CASSTHGEQYV. In DNA form, the CDR3 reads TGTGCCAGCTCAACCCACGGGGAGCAGTACGTC.

This clone occurred a few times. The V call is TRBV28, the J call TRBJ2-3; D uncertain. The CDR3 runs 11 residues. The germline V gene encodes CDR1 MDHEN and CDR2 SYDVKM. V shed 3 bases and J shed 6 bases, with 4 bases lying between them. CDR3 residues: CASSLGDTQYF. The CDR3 region has the DNA TGTGCCAGCAGTTTGGGCGATACGCAGTATTTT.

This chain uses TRBV2 with TRBJ1-2; possibly TRBD1 for D (5 bases). Trimming left V 4 bases short and J 9 bases short, with 12 bases between. The CDR3 runs 12 residues. The V gene's germline CDR1 is SNHLY and CDR2 FYNNEI. CDR3 DNA: TGTGCCAGCAGTGGCCGGACAACTCGCTACACCTTC. The encoded protein is CASSGRTTRYTF.

CDR3 bases: TGTGCCAGCAGCAATGGGGCTTTGCAGTTCTTC. Translation gives CASSNGALQFF. The chain couples TRBV7-3 to TRBJ2-1; TRBD1 is a possible D gene (5 bases). Germline loops: CDR1 SGHTA, CDR2 FQGTGA. Trimming took off 5 bases at V and 12 bases at J, with 11 bases between the two ends. CDR3 length: 11 residues.

The chain recombines TRBV5-1 with TRBJ1-1; 8 nucleotides match TRBD1. With 8 bases clipped from V and 4 bases from J, the junction kept 4 bases outside the gene matches. From germline, CDR1 is SGHRS and CDR2 YFSETQ. The CDR3 totals 12 residues. The CDR3 protein is CASRTGITEAFF. CDR3 nucleotide sequence: TGCGCCAGTAGGACAGGGATCACTGAAGCTTTCTTT.

The chain uses TRBV21-1 and TRBJ2-3; the DNA was not compared with TRBD1, the D call given in the table. TRBV21-1 counts as a pseudogene. The CDR3 is 16 amino acids. DNA for the CDR3: TGTGCCAGCAGCAAAGGGGACAGGGTGTCGACAGATACGCAGTATTTT. Protein sequence: CASSKGDRVSTDTQYF.

This clone was observed a single time. The J gene is TRBJ1-6, the V gene TRBV3-1 (or the pseudogene TRBV3-2), with no clear D. The CDR3 loop spans 12 amino acids. Per the germline V gene, CDR1 is LGHDT and CDR2 is YNNKEL (reference sequence). The V end was cut by 0 bases, the J end by 12 bases, with 6 bases between. The chain's CDR3 is CASSQDRGPLHF. In DNA, the CDR3 is TGTGCCAGCAGCCAAGATCGGGGACCCCTCCACTTT.

The chain combines TRBV10-1 with TRBJ2-1; 10 nucleotides match TRBD2. Germline V gene sequence: CDR1 WNHNN, CDR2 SYGVQD (reference sequence). V lost 4 bases to trimming and J lost 5 bases; unmatched junction nucleotides: 8. This CDR3 spans 16 amino acids. The CDR3 bases are TGCGCCAGCAGTGGGGTGGGAGCGGGGGGGCACAATGAGCAGTTCTTC. As protein: CASSGVGAGGHNEQFF.

V usage is TRBV19 and J usage is TRBJ1-6, with D perhaps TRBD1 (5 bases). Germline V lookup: CDR1 LNHDA, CDR2 SQIVND (reference sequence). Trimming removed 6 bases at V and 4 bases at J, with 13 bases between. CDR3 size: 15 residues. The CDR3 sequence: CASSAATVYNSPLHF. For the CDR3, the DNA is TGTGCCAGTAGCGCAGCGACAGTTTATAATTCACCCCTCCACTTT.

The chain is built from TRBV7-2 and TRBJ2-7, with D tentatively TRBD2 (7 bases). CDR3 length: 16 amino acids. V was pared by 0 bases and J by 0 bases, with 12 bases between. Germline assignment: CDR1 SGHTA and CDR2 FQGNSA. Here the CDR3 DNA reads TGTGCCAGCAGCTTAGCGCTAGGGGGGGTCTCCTACGAGCAGTACTTC. The encoded protein is CASSLALGGVSYEQYF.

The genes are TRBV27 and TRBJ1-6; possibly TRBD1 for D (6 bases). V was clipped by 5 bases and J by 7 bases, with 12 bases between them. The CDR3 covers 14 residues. Germline V gene data show CDR1 as MNHEY and CDR2 as SMNVEV (reference sequence). This chain's CDR3 is CASSHRDGNSPLHF. The CDR3 DNA reads as TGTGCCAGCAGTCACAGGGATGGCAATTCACCCCTCCACTTT.

This clone was observed a handful of times. The rearrangement links TRBV5-4 to TRBJ1-3, with 7 positions matching TRBD1. V trimming: 4 bases; J trimming: 0 bases; junction bases outside the gene matches: 4. Germline CDR1 SGHNT, CDR2 YYREEE (reference sequence). The CDR3 runs 15 residues. The CDR3, as DNA: TGTGCCAGCAGCCGTGACAGGGCCTCTGGAAACACCATATATTTT. Translation: CASSRDRASGNTIYF.

This chain joins TRBV27 and TRBJ1-1, with D possibly matching TRBD1 (6 bases). The CDR3 consists of 16 residues. Trimming left V 6 bases short and J 1 base short, with 18 bases between. CDR1 is MNHEY, CDR2 SMNVEV, per germline (reference sequence). CDR3 in DNA: TGTGCCAGCAGACAGGGAGCAACGGTTAAGAACACTGAAGCTTTCTTT. Translating gives CASRQGATVKNTEAFF.